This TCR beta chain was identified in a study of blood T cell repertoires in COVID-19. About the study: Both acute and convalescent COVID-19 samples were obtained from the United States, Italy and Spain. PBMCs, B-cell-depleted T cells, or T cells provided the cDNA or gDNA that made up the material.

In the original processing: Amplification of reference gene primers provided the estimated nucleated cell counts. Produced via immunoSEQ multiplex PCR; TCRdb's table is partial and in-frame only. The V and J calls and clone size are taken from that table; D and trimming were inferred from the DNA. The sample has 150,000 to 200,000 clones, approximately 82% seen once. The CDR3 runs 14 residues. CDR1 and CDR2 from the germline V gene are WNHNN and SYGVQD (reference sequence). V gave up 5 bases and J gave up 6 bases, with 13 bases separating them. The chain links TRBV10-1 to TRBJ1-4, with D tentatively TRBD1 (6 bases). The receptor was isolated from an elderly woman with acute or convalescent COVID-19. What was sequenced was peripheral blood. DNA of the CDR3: TGCGCCAGCAGTCCCTCAGGGGTGGATGAAAAACTGTTTTTT. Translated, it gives CASSPSGVDEKLFF.